A selection of T cell receptor beta chains follows, all from one sample in a study of T cells in Graves' hyperthyroidism and ophthalmopathy. TCRdb reprocessed the multiplex PCR reads with MiXCR, giving one entry per CDR3 protein. The sample holds 250,000 to 350,000 distinct CDR3 sequences; over 15% are singletons and the top ten take over 45%. Sequenced: blood. Receptors originate from a woman aged 60 to 75 with Graves' ophthalmopathy. Both conserved end residues are part of each CDR3. A D gene is named only where the DNA matches it firmly. Part of the rows lack a size; the others show once, few, many or a class for expanded clones.

clone_size | j_call | v_call | d_call | cdr3_aa | cdr3_nt
many | TRBJ1-2 | TRBV20-1 | TRBD1 | CSARATGMVGGYTF | TGCAGTGCTAGAGCGACAGGGATGGTTGGTGGCTACACCTTC
many | TRBJ2-7 | TRBV18 | NA | CASSPSGDEQYF | TGTGCCAGCTCACCAAGTGGGGATGAGCAGTACTTC
few | TRBJ2-1 | TRBV7-2 | TRBD2 | CASSLGPAGVSNEQFF | TGTGCCAGCAGCTTAGGCCCAGCGGGAGTAAGCAATGAGCAGTTCTTC
many | TRBJ2-3 | TRBV7-8 | NA | CASRRGSMSGDTQYF | TGTGCCAGCCGAAGAGGAAGTATGTCGGGCGATACGCAGTATTTT
NA | TRBJ2-2 | TRBV18 | NA | CASSQGGDGELFF | TGTGCCAGCTCACAGGGAGGTGACGGGGAGCTGTTTTTT
NA | TRBJ2-1 | TRBV20-1 | NA | CSVDTNNEQFF | TGCAGTGTGGACACCAACAATGAGCAGTTCTTC
many | TRBJ1-6 | TRBV7-2 | NA | CASSLLGALSDSPLHF | TGTGCCAGCAGCTTACTCGGCGCACTTAGTGATTCACCCCTCCACTTT
NA | TRBJ2-7 | TRBV20-1 | NA | CSAKEGVVGGSPYEQYF | TGCAGTGCTAAGGAGGGGGTCGTGGGGGGGAGTCCCTACGAGCAGTACTTC
many | TRBJ2-3 | TRBV5-1 | NA | CASSLGVTRGADTQYF | TGCGCCAGCAGCTTGGGGGTGACTAGGGGGGCAGATACGCAGTATTTT
many | TRBJ2-7 | TRBV7-2 | TRBD2 | CASSLGSGTNTYEQYF | TGTGCCAGCAGTCTTGGCTCCGGGACTAATACCTACGAGCAGTACTTC
many | TRBJ1-4 | TRBV7-2 | NA | CASSLSVWTNEKLFF | TGTGCCAGCAGTCTAAGTGTATGGACAAATGAAAAACTGTTTTTT
many | TRBJ2-7 | TRBV28 | NA | CASSLLSGGFSGSTYEQYF | TGTGCCAGCAGTTTATTGTCAGGGGGCTTTAGCGGGAGCACCTACGAGCAGTACTTC
NA | TRBJ2-2 | TRBV7-7 | NA | CASSTGTLNTGELFF | TGTGCCAGCAGCACCGGGACTCTGAACACCGGGGAGCTGTTTTTT
NA | TRBJ1-1 | TRBV30 | TRBD1 | CAWSGDRDTEAFF | TGTGCCTGGAGTGGGGACAGGGACACTGAAGCTTTCTTT
many | TRBJ2-7 | TRBV20-1 | NA | CSAAKDTTSYEQYF | TGCAGTGCTGCCAAGGACACCACCTCCTACGAGCAGTACTTC
few | TRBJ1-4 | TRBV20-1 | NA | CSARDAVADEKLFF | TGCAGTGCTAGAGACGCGGTGGCGGATGAAAAACTGTTTTTT
many | TRBJ1-5 | TRBV27 | NA | CASSSRSPQSNQPQHF | TGTGCCAGCAGCTCTCGCAGCCCCCAAAGCAATCAGCCCCAGCATTTT
few | TRBJ1-4 | TRBV28 | NA | CASSLTGGWANEKLFF | TGTGCCAGCAGTTTAACGGGGGGGTGGGCTAATGAAAAACTGTTTTTT
NA | TRBJ2-7 | TRBV4-1 | TRBD2 | CASSQEDSGRWEQYF | TGCGCCAGCAGCCAAGAGGATAGCGGGAGATGGGAGCAGTACTTC
many | TRBJ2-3 | TRBV20-1 | TRBD2 | CSARPPPSGQTDTQYF | TGCAGTGCTAGGCCTCCTCCTAGCGGGCAGACAGATACGCAGTATTTT
many | TRBJ2-3 | TRBV5-1 | TRBD1 | CASSLGQGAPQDTQYF | TGCGCCAGCAGCTTGGGACAGGGGGCGCCCCAGGATACGCAGTATTTT
NA | TRBJ2-1 | TRBV6-1 | NA | CASQDSGYNEQFF | TGTGCCAGCCAAGATAGCGGCTACAATGAGCAGTTCTTC
NA | TRBJ2-1 | TRBV19 | TRBD2 | CASMILGLAGYNEQFF | TGTGCCAGTATGATACTGGGACTAGCGGGGTACAATGAGCAGTTCTTC
many | TRBJ2-3 | TRBV12-3/TRBV12-4 | NA | CASSVLLGQGDTQYF | TGTGCCAGCAGTGTATTGCTGGGGCAGGGAGATACGCAGTATTTT
many | TRBJ2-7 | TRBV3-1 | NA | CASSLRQSYEQYF | TGTGCCAGCAGTCTAAGACAGTCCTACGAGCAGTACTTC
many | TRBJ1-2 | TRBV4-2 | TRBD1 | CASSQVPGTDDGYTF | TGTGCCAGCAGCCAAGTGCCGGGGACAGATGATGGCTACACCTTC
NA | TRBJ2-2 | TRBV4-3 | NA | CASSQSTGYGTGELFF | TGCGCCAGCAGCCAATCTACCGGGTATGGCACCGGGGAGCTGTTTTTT
NA | TRBJ1-2 | TRBV5-6 | NA | CASSPGGVNYGYTF | TGTGCCAGCAGCCCTGGAGGGGTGAACTATGGCTACACCTTC
many | TRBJ1-5 | TRBV30 | NA | CAWSVLRGDNQPQHF | TGTGCCTGGAGTGTACTCCGGGGAGACAATCAGCCCCAGCATTTT
many | TRBJ1-4 | TRBV20-1 | NA | CSATGAATNEKLFF | TGCAGTGCTACAGGAGCCGCAACTAATGAAAAACTGTTTTTT
many | TRBJ1-2 | TRBV28 | TRBD1 | CATSLEGQGEGYGYTF | TGTGCCACCTCTCTCGAAGGACAGGGGGAGGGCTATGGCTACACCTTC
many | TRBJ2-7 | TRBV28 | NA | CASSAPRRQGRITGEQYF | TGTGCCAGCAGTGCACCCCGAAGACAAGGGAGAATTACTGGGGAGCAGTACTTC
NA | TRBJ1-3 | TRBV19 | TRBD1 | CASSIAPGQGAGSGNTIYF | TGTGCCAGTAGTATAGCACCGGGACAGGGAGCGGGCTCTGGAAACACCATATATTTT
many | TRBJ1-2 | TRBV2 | NA | CASSERGRDHGYTF | TGTGCCAGCAGTGAACGGGGCAGGGACCATGGCTACACCTTC
many | TRBJ2-7 | TRBV2 | NA | CASRAVVEQYF | TGTGCCAGCAGGGCCGTGGTTGAGCAGTACTTC
few | TRBJ1-2 | TRBV19 | TRBD1 | CASKDRAFGYGYTF | TGTGCCAGTAAGGACAGGGCATTCGGCTATGGCTACACCTTC
NA | TRBJ2-5 | TRBV7-2 | TRBD1 | CASSRNGQGSQETQYF | TGTGCCAGCAGCCGGAATGGACAGGGGTCACAAGAGACCCAGTACTTC
many | TRBJ1-5 | TRBV6-1 | NA | CASSVPRAERQPQHF | TGTGCCAGCAGTGTACCGCGGGCTGAGCGTCAGCCCCAGCATTTT
many | TRBJ2-4 | TRBV20-1 | NA | CSAPRQPNVAKNIQYF | TGCAGTGCTCCCCGACAGCCGAATGTAGCCAAAAACATTCAGTACTTC
many | TRBJ1-2 | TRBV28 | NA | CASTLGGGLGGYTF | TGTGCCAGCACTCTGGGTGGGGGGCTAGGTGGCTACACCTTC
many | TRBJ1-2 | TRBV5-8 | NA | CASSLWRYINYGYTF | TGTGCCAGCAGCTTGTGGCGATACATTAACTATGGCTACACCTTC
NA | TRBJ2-2 | TRBV20-1 | TRBD2 | CSARDRSAGGLTGELFF | TGCAGTGCTAGAGATCGGTCAGCGGGAGGTTTGACCGGGGAGCTGTTTTTT
many | TRBJ1-1 | TRBV18 | NA | CASSPQPLLNTEAFF | TGTGCCAGCTCACCACAGCCCTTATTGAACACTGAAGCTTTCTTT
many | TRBJ2-5 | TRBV11-2 | TRBD2 | CASSLTGGAGETQYF | TGTGCCAGCAGCTTAACCGGGGGGGCCGGTGAGACCCAGTACTTC
few | TRBJ1-5 | TRBV5-8 | NA | CASSTGTQYNQPQHF | TGTGCCAGCAGCACCGGGACTCAATACAATCAGCCCCAGCATTTT
NA | TRBJ2-5 | TRBV19 | NA | CASSPGPQTETQYF | TGTGCCAGTAGCCCCGGACCGCAGACAGAGACCCAGTACTTC
few | TRBJ2-6 | TRBV20-1 | TRBD2 | CSAWEGAGANVLTF | TGCAGTGCTTGGGAGGGCGCTGGGGCCAACGTCCTGACTTTC
NA | TRBJ1-6 | TRBV18 | NA | CASSPSLPGRNNSPLHF | TGTGCCAGCTCACCATCGCTGCCGGGGAGAAATAATTCACCCCTCCACTTT
NA | TRBJ2-3 | TRBV6-2/TRBV6-3 | TRBD2 | CASRITSGVTQYF | TGTGCCAGCAGAATTACTAGCGGGGTAACGCAGTATTTT
NA | TRBJ2-2 | TRBV7-2 | TRBD2 | CASGLNGGGSAGELFF | TGTGCCAGCGGCTTAAATGGGGGGGGGTCGGCCGGGGAGCTGTTTTTT
many | TRBJ2-7 | TRBV3-1 | NA | CASSRDSYEQYF | TGTGCCAGCAGCCGCGACAGCTACGAGCAGTACTTC
many | TRBJ2-1 | TRBV28 | NA | CASSAPGYNEQFF | TGTGCCAGCAGTGCCCCGGGTTACAATGAGCAGTTCTTC
few | TRBJ1-3 | TRBV20-1 | NA | CSAIPPGRSSGNTIYF | TGCAGTGCTATCCCCCCGGGCAGAAGCTCTGGAAACACCATATATTTT
many | TRBJ1-2 | TRBV12-3/TRBV12-4 | TRBD1 | CASSPRTGGYTF | TGTGCCAGCAGTCCCCGGACAGGTGGCTACACCTTC
NA | TRBJ1-1 | TRBV3-1 | NA | CASSRRGGDNEAFF | TGTGCCAGCAGCCGAAGGGGTGGGGACAATGAAGCTTTCTTT
many | TRBJ2-1 | TRBV6-2/TRBV6-3 | NA | CASSAFSSSYNEQFF | TGTGCCAGCAGTGCCTTCTCGAGCTCCTACAATGAGCAGTTCTTC
few | TRBJ2-7 | TRBV11-3 | NA | CASSLMGEHEQYF | TGTGCCAGCAGCTTAATGGGGGAGCACGAGCAGTACTTC
many | TRBJ2-2 | TRBV12-3/TRBV12-4 | TRBD1 | CASSPTGGHTGELFF | TGTGCCAGCAGTCCAACAGGGGGCCACACCGGGGAGCTGTTTTTT
NA | TRBJ2-1 | TRBV5-1 | TRBD2 | CASMFGLAGAYNEQFF | TGCGCCAGCATGTTCGGACTAGCGGGGGCGTACAATGAGCAGTTCTTC
few | TRBJ1-5 | TRBV12-5 | NA | CASGSFFGGSSNQPQHF | TGTGCTAGTGGTTCTTTTTTTGGGGGCAGCAGCAATCAGCCCCAGCATTTT